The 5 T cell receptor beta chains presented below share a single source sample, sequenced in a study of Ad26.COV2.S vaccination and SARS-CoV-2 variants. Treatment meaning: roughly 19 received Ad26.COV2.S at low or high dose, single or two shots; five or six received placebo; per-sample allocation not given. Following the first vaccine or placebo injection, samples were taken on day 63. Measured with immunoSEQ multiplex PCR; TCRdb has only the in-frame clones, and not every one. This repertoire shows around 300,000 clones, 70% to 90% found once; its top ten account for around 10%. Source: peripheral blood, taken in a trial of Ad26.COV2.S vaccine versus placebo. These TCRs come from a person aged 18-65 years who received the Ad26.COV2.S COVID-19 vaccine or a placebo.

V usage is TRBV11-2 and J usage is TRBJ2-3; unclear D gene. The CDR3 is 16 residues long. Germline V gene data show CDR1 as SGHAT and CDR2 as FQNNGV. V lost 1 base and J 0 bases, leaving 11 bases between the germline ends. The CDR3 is CASSLGITASTDTQYF. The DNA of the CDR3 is TGTGCCAGCAGCTTAGGGATAACGGCTAGCACAGATACGCAGTATTTT.

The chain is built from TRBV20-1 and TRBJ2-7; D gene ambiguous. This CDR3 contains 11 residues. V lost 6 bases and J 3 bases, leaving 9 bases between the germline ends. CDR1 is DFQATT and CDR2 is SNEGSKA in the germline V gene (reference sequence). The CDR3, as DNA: TGCAGTGCGCAAGTAGGCTACGAGCAGTACTTC. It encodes CSAQVGYEQYF.

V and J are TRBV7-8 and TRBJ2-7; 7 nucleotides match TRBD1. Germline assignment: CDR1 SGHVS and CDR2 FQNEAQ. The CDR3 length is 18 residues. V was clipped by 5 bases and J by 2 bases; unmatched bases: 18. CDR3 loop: CASSRDGRGNSLTYEQYF. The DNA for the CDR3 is TGTGCCAGCAGCCGAGACGGCAGGGGGAATTCTTTAACCTACGAGCAGTACTTC.

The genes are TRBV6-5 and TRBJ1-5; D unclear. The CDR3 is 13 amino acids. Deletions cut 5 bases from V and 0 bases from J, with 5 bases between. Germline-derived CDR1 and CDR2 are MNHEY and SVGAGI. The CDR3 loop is CASSLHSNQPQHF. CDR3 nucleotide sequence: TGTGCCAGCAGTCTACATAGCAATCAGCCCCAGCATTTT.

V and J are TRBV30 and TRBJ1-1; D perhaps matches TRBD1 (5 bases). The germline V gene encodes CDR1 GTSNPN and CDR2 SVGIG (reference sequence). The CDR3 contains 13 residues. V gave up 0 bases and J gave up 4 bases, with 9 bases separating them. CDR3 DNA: TGTGCCTGGAGTGTGTCGGGGCGCACTGAAGCTTTCTTT. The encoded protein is CAWSVSGRTEAFF.